In this sample, the clone carrying this T cell receptor beta chain turned up many times. Its antigen is not known. The sample belongs to a study of identical twins. All donors comprised healthy Caucasians. Overall study findings and caveats: Invariant T cells like MAIT and iNKT could partly confound the zero-insertion analyses. Cross-sectional statistics, not tracking of the same donors, supported the conclusions.

TCRdb re-derived calls from the 5' RACE reads in MiXCR, one entry per CDR3 protein. The sample lists approximately 690,000 distinct CDR3 sequences; 5.5% to 6.5% were seen once. Germline V gene data show CDR1 as DFQATT and CDR2 as SNEGSKA (reference sequence). The CDR3 covers 12 residues. With 3 bases removed from V and 6 bases from J, the gap between germline ends came to 9 bases. The sequencing input was naive T cells sorted from blood. The chain has TRBV20-1 and TRBJ2-1; D not certain. The receptor comes from a man aged 18 to 29 in good health. CDR3 in amino acids: CSARARPNEQFF. The CDR3 DNA sequence: TGCAGTGCTAGGGCCCGACCCAATGAGCAGTTCTTC.